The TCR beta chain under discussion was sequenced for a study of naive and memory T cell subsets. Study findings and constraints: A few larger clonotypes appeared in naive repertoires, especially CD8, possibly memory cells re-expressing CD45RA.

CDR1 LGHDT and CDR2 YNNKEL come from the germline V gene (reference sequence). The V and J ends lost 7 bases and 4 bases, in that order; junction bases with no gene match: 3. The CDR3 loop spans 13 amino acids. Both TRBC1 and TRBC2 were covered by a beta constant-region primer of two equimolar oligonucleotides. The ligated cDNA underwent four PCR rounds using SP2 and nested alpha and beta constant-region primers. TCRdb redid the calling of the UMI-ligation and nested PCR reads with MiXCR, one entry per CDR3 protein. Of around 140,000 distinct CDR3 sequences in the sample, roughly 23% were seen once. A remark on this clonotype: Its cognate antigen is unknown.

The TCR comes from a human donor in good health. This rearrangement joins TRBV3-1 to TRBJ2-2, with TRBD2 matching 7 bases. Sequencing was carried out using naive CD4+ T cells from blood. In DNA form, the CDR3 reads TGTGCCAGCATCCGCGGGGGCACCGGGGAGCTGTTTTTT. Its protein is CASIRGGTGELFF.